These 6 T cell receptor beta chains were sequenced from one sample in a study of vaccination and CD4 T cells after COVID-19. An Oncomine TCR Beta short-read assay was used to sequence the DNA from cultured CD4+ T cells. TCRdb re-derived calls from the PCR reads in MiXCR, one entry per CDR3 protein. The sample carries 3,500 to 4,500 distinct CDR3 sequences, around 23% recorded once. The antigens these receptors bind are not known. Treatment here: roughly 10-day PBMC culture with coronavirus spike peptide pools or control peptides (ViraFEST assay). The source was CD4+ T cells from blood, cultured in vitro, collected after SARS-CoV-2 vaccination. Receptors were obtained from a human donor who had recovered from COVID-19.

This clonotype was recorded many times. The rearrangement joins TRBV29-1 to TRBJ2-5, with a possible D match to TRBD2 (5 bases). V was pared by 4 bases and J by 4 bases, with 7 bases between. Per germline, CDR1 SQVTM and CDR2 ANQGSEA. This CDR3 is 11 amino acids long. The DNA of the CDR3 is TGCAGCGTTGTCCGGGGAGAGACCCAGTACTTC. Translated, it gives CSVVRGETQYF.

J is TRBJ2-1 and V is TRBV7-8; weak D call: TRBD2 (5 bases). Germline CDR1 SGHVS, CDR2 FQNEAQ. Trimming pared 6 bases from V and 3 bases from J, leaving 12 bases between. CDR3 length: 14 residues. The CDR3 loop is CASRRPGSYNEQFF. CDR3 sequence (DNA): TGTGCCAGCAGAAGGCCGGGGAGCTACAATGAGCAGTTCTTC.

This clonotype was counted between two and nine times. This chain links TRBV20-1 with TRBJ1-6; 7 nucleotides line up with TRBD1. The CDR3 totals 14 residues. The ends lost 3 bases at V and 10 bases at J; junction bases unmatched: 9. Per the germline V gene, CDR1 is DFQATT and CDR2 is SNEGSKA (reference sequence). DNA of the CDR3: TGCAGTGCTAGGGTTGAGACAGGGAGCTCACCCCTCCACTTT. It specifies CSARVETGSSPLHF.

This sequence joins TRBV10-3 and TRBJ2-3, with D maybe TRBD2 (6 bases). Trimming stripped 3 bases from V and 0 bases from J, with 22 bases between. Germline CDR1 is ENHRY and CDR2 is SYGVKD. This CDR3 contains 19 residues. CDR3 bases: TGTGCCATCAGTGATGGAGGGGTGGGGATGGGGTCTAGCACAGATACGCAGTATTTT. It yields the protein CAISDGGVGMGSSTDTQYF.

This clonotype showed up many times. V usage is TRBV28 and J usage is TRBJ1-2; tentatively, D is TRBD1 (6 bases). V lost 4 bases, J lost 7 bases, and 19 bases lay in between. Germline V lookup: CDR1 MDHEN, CDR2 SYDVKM. CDR3 length: 15 residues. CDR3 sequence: CASSSSNRQAGGYTF. The CDR3 DNA follows: TGTGCCAGCAGTTCCTCAAACCGACAGGCTGGTGGCTACACCTTC.

This clonotype was seen a few times. The chain carries TRBV5-4 and TRBJ2-7; D call uncertain. The V and J ends lost 0 bases and 0 bases respectively, with 10 bases between them. CDR3 size: 15 residues. Germline loops: CDR1 SGHNT, CDR2 YYREEE (reference sequence). This CDR3 reads CASSLGAEPSYEQYF. The CDR3 DNA reads as TGTGCCAGCAGCTTGGGGGCAGAGCCCTCCTACGAGCAGTACTTC.